Included here is one T cell receptor beta chain sequence, with context. This sample stems from a study of control samples from healthy donors and cancer patients. Germline assignment: CDR1 LGHDT and CDR2 YNNKEL (reference sequence). Trimming left V 1 base short and J 2 bases short, with 15 bases between. This CDR3 is built from 16 residues. Sequencing was performed with immunoSEQ multiplex PCR; in TCRdb, only in-frame clones are kept and a portion is missing. Of some 150,000 clones listed, about 90% were seen once; the top ten hold approximately 2.9%. The V and J genes are TRBV3-1 (or the pseudogene TRBV3-2) and TRBJ2-7, with D possibly TRBD2 on 5 matching bases. Material: blood. This receptor was identified in a man under 40 in good health. Here the CDR3 reads CASSQVKQRYTYEQYF. In DNA, the CDR3 is TGTGCCAGCAGCCAAGTCAAACAGCGGTACACCTACGAGCAGTACTTC.